These T cell receptor beta chains were read from a single sample in a study of T-cell reconstitution after alpha-beta-depleted transplantation in children. TCRdb reprocessed the PCR reads via MiXCR and lists one record per CDR3 protein. The sample yields around 250,000 distinct CDR3 sequences, roughly 23% seen once. The sample consisted of PBMCs, taken before TCRalphabeta/CD19-depleted stem cell transplant. The source is a girl aged 2 to 9 with Fanconi anemia, due to receive a stem cell transplant. CDR3s leave out the opening cysteine and the closing phenylalanine or tryptophan. The order of the fields is V gene, J gene, CDR3 protein.

v_call: TRBV6-5
j_call: TRBJ2-1
cdr3_aa: ASSYYSGGVLDNEQF

v_call: TRBV5-1
j_call: TRBJ2-7
cdr3_aa: ASSLAVSSYEQY

v_call: TRBV12-3/TRBV12-4
j_call: TRBJ1-2
cdr3_aa: ASSLEGAYYGYT

v_call: TRBV20-1
j_call: TRBJ2-7
cdr3_aa: SAPDRASLSYEQY

v_call: TRBV20-1
j_call: TRBJ1-4
cdr3_aa: SAREWPGQGTEKLF

v_call: TRBV29-1
j_call: TRBJ2-7
cdr3_aa: SVEDLPDGTYEQY

v_call: TRBV12-3/TRBV12-4
j_call: TRBJ2-4
cdr3_aa: ASSLSSPSGIQY

v_call: TRBV13
j_call: TRBJ2-1
cdr3_aa: ASSQAGYNEQF

v_call: TRBV10-2
j_call: TRBJ2-7
cdr3_aa: ASSEGPSGPYEQY

v_call: TRBV20-1
j_call: TRBJ1-1
cdr3_aa: SVLKANTEAF

v_call: TRBV5-8
j_call: TRBJ2-1
cdr3_aa: ASSLLAGLHNEQF

v_call: TRBV11-1
j_call: TRBJ2-4
cdr3_aa: ASSTPTGWSKNIQY

v_call: TRBV24-1
j_call: TRBJ2-2
cdr3_aa: ATSDPVTNTGELF

v_call: TRBV20-1
j_call: TRBJ1-5
cdr3_aa: SAVPDIPPQPQH

v_call: TRBV6-2/TRBV6-3
j_call: TRBJ1-2
cdr3_aa: ASREPGHLVVGYT

v_call: TRBV29-1
j_call: TRBJ1-1
cdr3_aa: SVRTGDTEAF

v_call: TRBV10-3
j_call: TRBJ2-7
cdr3_aa: ATRGAGTGGDEQY

v_call: TRBV20-1
j_call: TRBJ2-7
cdr3_aa: SASGKKVNYEQY

v_call: TRBV5-1
j_call: TRBJ2-2
cdr3_aa: ASSSGTRTGELF

v_call: TRBV29-1
j_call: TRBJ2-1
cdr3_aa: SVDPGGAYNEQF

v_call: TRBV18
j_call: TRBJ2-1
cdr3_aa: ASSPPGQGIANEQF

v_call: TRBV7-6
j_call: TRBJ2-3
cdr3_aa: ASSSSLGGRPDTQY

v_call: TRBV7-9
j_call: TRBJ2-1
cdr3_aa: ASSLEGRRSYNEQF

v_call: TRBV20-1
j_call: TRBJ2-5
cdr3_aa: SASTTGGQETQY

v_call: TRBV20-1
j_call: TRBJ2-1
cdr3_aa: SASLAGGPNEQF

v_call: TRBV10-3
j_call: TRBJ2-3
cdr3_aa: AISKLAGADTQY

v_call: TRBV12-3/TRBV12-4
j_call: TRBJ2-1
cdr3_aa: ASSAGTPNEQF

v_call: TRBV5-1
j_call: TRBJ2-2
cdr3_aa: ASSLAMQNTGELF

v_call: TRBV5-1
j_call: TRBJ2-7
cdr3_aa: ASSPRQGSSYEQY

v_call: TRBV24-1
j_call: TRBJ2-1
cdr3_aa: ATSDLTGAPYNEQF

v_call: TRBV6-5
j_call: TRBJ2-6
cdr3_aa: ASSYGGANVLT

v_call: TRBV18
j_call: TRBJ2-1
cdr3_aa: ASSPGQTSYNEQF

v_call: TRBV29-1
j_call: TRBJ2-5
cdr3_aa: SVERGRGGGETQY

v_call: TRBV28
j_call: TRBJ1-1
cdr3_aa: ASSPMPGTTEAF

v_call: TRBV7-2
j_call: TRBJ2-5
cdr3_aa: ASSRDLLAFGQETQY

v_call: TRBV20-1
j_call: TRBJ2-7
cdr3_aa: SARDGSSVFDEQY

v_call: TRBV20-1
j_call: TRBJ1-3
cdr3_aa: SARQGRTDTIY

v_call: TRBV12-3/TRBV12-4
j_call: TRBJ1-2
cdr3_aa: ASSLYPRTGERYGYT

v_call: TRBV9
j_call: TRBJ2-6
cdr3_aa: ASSSATSGNSGANVLT

v_call: TRBV6-1
j_call: TRBJ2-7
cdr3_aa: ASSVPSGPPYEQY

v_call: TRBV20-1
j_call: TRBJ2-7
cdr3_aa: SASGQNSYEQY

v_call: TRBV3-1
j_call: TRBJ2-3
cdr3_aa: ASSQDALAGNSDTQY

v_call: TRBV18
j_call: TRBJ2-7
cdr3_aa: ASSPNRANYEQY

v_call: TRBV12-3/TRBV12-4
j_call: TRBJ2-7
cdr3_aa: ASSSRALTGGNEQY

v_call: TRBV29-1
j_call: TRBJ2-7
cdr3_aa: SVTGTSGRTGEQY

v_call: TRBV4-2
j_call: TRBJ1-2
cdr3_aa: ASSPDRAYGYT

v_call: TRBV15
j_call: TRBJ2-1
cdr3_aa: ATSRVFGVSTYNEQF

v_call: TRBV29-1
j_call: TRBJ2-7
cdr3_aa: SVGVTEQY

v_call: TRBV5-5
j_call: TRBJ2-7
cdr3_aa: ASSLKEGRDYGNEQY

v_call: TRBV6-6
j_call: TRBJ1-5
cdr3_aa: ASSYFTDQPQH

v_call: TRBV10-3
j_call: TRBJ2-5
cdr3_aa: AISEAGDTWGETQY

v_call: TRBV6-2/TRBV6-3
j_call: TRBJ2-5
cdr3_aa: ASSRTGWETQY

v_call: TRBV5-1
j_call: TRBJ1-4
cdr3_aa: ASSLVAAANEKLF

v_call: TRBV11-2
j_call: TRBJ2-7
cdr3_aa: ANTPRVGTSIQRDYEQY

v_call: TRBV6-5
j_call: TRBJ1-1
cdr3_aa: ASRFGGQGPFNTEAF

v_call: TRBV20-1
j_call: TRBJ2-3
cdr3_aa: SARGGAGGTDTQY

v_call: TRBV28
j_call: TRBJ1-1
cdr3_aa: ASSLWGFSNTEAF

v_call: TRBV20-1
j_call: TRBJ1-6
cdr3_aa: SARDLGYSPLH